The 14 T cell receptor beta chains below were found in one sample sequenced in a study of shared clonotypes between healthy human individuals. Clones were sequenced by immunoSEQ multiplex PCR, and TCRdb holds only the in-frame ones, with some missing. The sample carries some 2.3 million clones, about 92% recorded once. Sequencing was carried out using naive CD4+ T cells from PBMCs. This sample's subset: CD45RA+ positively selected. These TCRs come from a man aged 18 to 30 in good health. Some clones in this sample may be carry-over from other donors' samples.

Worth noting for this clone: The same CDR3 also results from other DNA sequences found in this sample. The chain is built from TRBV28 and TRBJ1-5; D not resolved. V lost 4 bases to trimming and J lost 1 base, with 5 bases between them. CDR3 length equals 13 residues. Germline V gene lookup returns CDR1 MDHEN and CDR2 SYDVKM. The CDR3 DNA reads TGTGCCAGCAGTTACGACAGCAATCAGCCCCAGCATTTT. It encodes CASSYDSNQPQHF.

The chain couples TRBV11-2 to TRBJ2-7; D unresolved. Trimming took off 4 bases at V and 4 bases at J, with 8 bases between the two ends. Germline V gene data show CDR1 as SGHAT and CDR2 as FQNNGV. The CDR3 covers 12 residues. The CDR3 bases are TGTGCCAGCAGCTCCCCCGGGTACGAGCAGTACTTC. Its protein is CASSSPGYEQYF. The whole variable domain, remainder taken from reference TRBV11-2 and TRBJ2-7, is EAGVAQSPRYKIIEKRQSVAFWCNPISGHATLYWYQQILGQGPKLLIQFQNNGVVDDSQLPKDRFSAERLKGVDSTLKIQPAKLEDSAVYLCASSSPGYEQYFGPGTRLTVT.

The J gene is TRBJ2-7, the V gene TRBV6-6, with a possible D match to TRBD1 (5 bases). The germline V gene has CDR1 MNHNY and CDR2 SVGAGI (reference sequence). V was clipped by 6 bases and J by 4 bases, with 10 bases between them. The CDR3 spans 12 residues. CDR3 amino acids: CASRTDSYEQYF. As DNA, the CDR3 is TGTGCCAGCAGGACCGACAGTTACGAGCAGTACTTC.

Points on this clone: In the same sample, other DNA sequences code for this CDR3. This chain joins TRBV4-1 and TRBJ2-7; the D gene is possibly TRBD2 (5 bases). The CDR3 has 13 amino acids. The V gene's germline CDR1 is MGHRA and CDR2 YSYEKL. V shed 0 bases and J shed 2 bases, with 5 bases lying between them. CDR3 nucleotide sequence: TGCGCCAGCAGCCAAGAGCGGGCCTACGAGCAGTACTTC. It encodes CASSQERAYEQYF.

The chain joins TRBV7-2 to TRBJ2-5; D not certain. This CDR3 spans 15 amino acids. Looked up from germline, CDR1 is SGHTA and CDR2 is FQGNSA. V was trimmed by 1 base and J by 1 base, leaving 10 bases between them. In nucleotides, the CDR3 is TGTGCCAGCAGCTTAGTGTACAGCCCCCAAGAGACCCAGTACTTC. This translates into CASSLVYSPQETQYF.

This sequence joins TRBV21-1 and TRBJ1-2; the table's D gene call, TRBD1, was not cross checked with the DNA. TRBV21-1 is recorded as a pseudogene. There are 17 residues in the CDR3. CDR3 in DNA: TGTGCCAGCAGCAAAGCGGTCGGACAGGGAGGTAGCTATGGCTACACCTTC. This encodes CASSKAVGQGGSYGYTF.

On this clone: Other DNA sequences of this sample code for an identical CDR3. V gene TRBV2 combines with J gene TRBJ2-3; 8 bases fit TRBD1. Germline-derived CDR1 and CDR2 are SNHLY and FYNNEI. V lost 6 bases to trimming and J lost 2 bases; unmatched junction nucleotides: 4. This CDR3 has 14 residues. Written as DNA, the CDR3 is TGTGCCAGCAGCCGGGACAGGTCCACAGATACGCAGTATTTT. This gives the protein CASSRDRSTDTQYF.

The DNA of the CDR3 is TGTGCCAGCAGCGCCCACAGTCGAATGAACACTGAAGCTTTCTTT. It codes for CASSAHSRMNTEAFF. The chain recombines TRBV7-2 with TRBJ1-1; the D is unclear. Germline CDR1 SGHTA, CDR2 FQGNSA. The CDR3 contains 15 residues. Trimming cost V 5 bases and J 0 bases, with 13 bases left between them.

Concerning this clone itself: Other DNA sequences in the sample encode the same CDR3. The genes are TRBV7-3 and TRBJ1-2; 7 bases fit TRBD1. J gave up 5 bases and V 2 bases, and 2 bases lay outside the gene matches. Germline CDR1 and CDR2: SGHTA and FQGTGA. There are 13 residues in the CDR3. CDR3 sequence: CASSLGQDYGYTF. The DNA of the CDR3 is TGTGCCAGCAGCTTAGGACAGGATTATGGCTACACCTTC.

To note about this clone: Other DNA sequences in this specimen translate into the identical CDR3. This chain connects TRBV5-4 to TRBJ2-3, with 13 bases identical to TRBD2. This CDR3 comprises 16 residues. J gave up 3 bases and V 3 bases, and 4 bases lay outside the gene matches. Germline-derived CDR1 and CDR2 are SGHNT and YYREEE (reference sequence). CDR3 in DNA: TGTGCCAGCAGCTCACTAGCGGGAGGGCCTACAGATACGCAGTATTTT. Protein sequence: CASSSLAGGPTDTQYF.

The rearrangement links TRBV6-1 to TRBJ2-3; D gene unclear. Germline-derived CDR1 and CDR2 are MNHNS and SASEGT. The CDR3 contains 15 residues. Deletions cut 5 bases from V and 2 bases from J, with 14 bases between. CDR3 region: CASSTLPGVTDTQYF. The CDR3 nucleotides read TGTGCCAGCAGTACCCTCCCGGGTGTCACAGATACGCAGTATTTT.

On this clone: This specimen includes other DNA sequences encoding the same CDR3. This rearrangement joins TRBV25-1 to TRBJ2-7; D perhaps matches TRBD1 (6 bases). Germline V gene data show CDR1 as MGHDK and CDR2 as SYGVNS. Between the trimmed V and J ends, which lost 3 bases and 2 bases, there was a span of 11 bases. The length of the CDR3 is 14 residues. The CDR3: CASSDGGGTYEQYF. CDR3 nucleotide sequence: TGTGCCAGCAGTGATGGTGGGGGCACCTACGAGCAGTACTTC.

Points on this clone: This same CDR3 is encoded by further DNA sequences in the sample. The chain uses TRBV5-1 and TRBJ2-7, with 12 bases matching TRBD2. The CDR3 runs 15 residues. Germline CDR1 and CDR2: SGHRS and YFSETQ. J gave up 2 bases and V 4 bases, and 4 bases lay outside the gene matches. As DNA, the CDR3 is TGCGCCAGCAGCCCAGGGACTAGCGGGCCCTACGAGCAGTACTTC. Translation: CASSPGTSGPYEQYF.

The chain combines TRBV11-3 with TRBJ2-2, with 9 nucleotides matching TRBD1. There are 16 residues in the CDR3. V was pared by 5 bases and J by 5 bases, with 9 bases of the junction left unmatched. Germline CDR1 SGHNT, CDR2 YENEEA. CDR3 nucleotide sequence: TGTGCCAGCAGCACCCACAGGGGGCTAAGGACCGGGGAGCTGTTTTTT. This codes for CASSTHRGLRTGELFF.